This TCR beta chain was recorded in a study of blood T cell repertoires in COVID-19. Method: immunoSEQ multiplex PCR; TCRdb's copy keeps in-frame clones and lacks some. The repertoire has about 150,000 clones, around 87% of them found once; the top ten carry under 2.5%. This clone was counted once. CDR3 length: 15 residues. V was pared by 2 bases and J by 4 bases, with 7 bases of the junction left unmatched. Germline CDR1 and CDR2: SGHTA and FQGTGA. The chain uses TRBV7-3 and TRBJ2-7; TRBD1 agrees at 8 bases. Sequences were obtained from peripheral blood. This clonotype originated in a man aged 45-60 years with active COVID-19. The DNA for the CDR3 is TGTGCCAGCAGCTTAGAACAGGGGGGACCTTACGAGCAGTACTTC. This translates into CASSLEQGGPYEQYF.